Given below is one TCR beta chain in context. No cognate antigen has been identified for it. The record has no base qualities; no much larger clone is one base away. This entry is derived from a study of CD8+CD57+ T cells in acquired aplastic anemia (dated by TCRdb to 2016 to 2018). In terms of the full investigation: On average, sorted CD4+ and CD8+ cells yielded approximately 3 ug of extracted DNA, with a range of roughly 0.18 to 27.4 ug. Healthy donor samples averaged about 9.9 million reads for CD4+ and about 12 million for CD8+ cells. What the authors observed across the whole study: CD8+ Simpson's diversity did not differ significantly between patients and healthy controls (P=0.060). Roughly 30 CD8+ CDR3 sequences were found to be shared between patients and controls, but these sequences appeared to be highly expressed in patients and within the immunodominant clones of the patients.

Genomic DNA was used as template for profiling of TCR beta VDJ combinations and CDR3 sequences. An Illumina HiSeq 2000 was the platform used for TCR repertoire sequencing. For the original study's pipeline: Repertoire assessment relied on Simpson's diversity index, CDR3 size and DJ length profiles, and TRBV/TRBJ rearrangement plots. Whichever DNA sequence was most abundant in the deep sequencing data was defined as the immunodominant clone. CDR3 amino acid sequences were checked for sharing between subjects and were compared against published repertoires and the VDJdb database. The raw public reads went through TCRdb reprocessing: fastp at Q25, MiXCR clone calling, in-frame beta chains kept. Each record represents a unique CDR3 protein, reported with the most common genes and DNA among its rows. TCRdb assigned the V and J calls; the authors' analysis was not used. This sample has 200,000 to 250,000 distinct CDR3 sequences in its table, and around 63% of those were observed once. Less than 30% of the sample comes from the top ten.

In this study, sorted CD4+ and CD8+ T cells from the blood of healthy subjects and of severe aplastic anemia patients had their TCR repertoires deep-sequenced. Ficoll-Paque density gradient centrifugation was used to isolate peripheral blood mononuclear cells. Before DNA extraction, CD4+ and CD8+ T cells were sorted with FACS or magnetic beads. For CDR1 and CDR2, the germline V gene lists SQVTM and ANQGSEA. V was cut back by 2 bases and J by 2 bases, leaving a gap of 24 bases between them. The cysteine opens and the phenylalanine closes a CDR3 of 18 amino acids. Here the CDR3 DNA is all that survives: 54 bases in frame from base 1.

Material: sorted CD4+, CD8+, or CD8+CD57+ T cells (not recorded which) from PBMCs. This TCR was recovered from a human donor in good health. Recombination joined TRBV29-1 with TRBJ1-2, with the D gene call left open. The CDR3 region: CSVENASADRQANYGYTF. The nucleotide sequence reads as follows: TGCAGCGTTGAAAACGCTTCGGCAGACCGACAAGCCAACTATGGCTACACCTTC.